The clone carrying this TCR beta chain was counted many times. This sample was included in a study of T cells in Graves' hyperthyroidism and ophthalmopathy. Regions amplified from RNA transcripts were the TCR beta CDR3 regions. First-round RT-PCR targeting the TCR CDR3 was performed with the HTBI primer set. TCRdb itself ran the multiplex PCR reads through MiXCR, one entry per CDR3 protein. The sample holds about 500,000 distinct CDR3 sequences, roughly a sixth seen once. Clinical Activity Scores of at least 3, NOSPECS grades of at least 4 and durations under 3 months characterized ophthalmopathy patients. PBMCs came from 9 to 10 ml fresh peripheral blood. Germline CDR1 is DFQATT and CDR2 is SNEGSKA (reference sequence). V lost 3 bases and J lost 11; bases outside the gene matches: 10. This CDR3 comprises 15 residues.

The receptor's source is a woman between 18 and 29 years old with Graves' ophthalmopathy. Sequencing was performed on blood. This sequence joins TRBV20-1 and TRBJ1-6, with 10 bases fitting TRBD1. The CDR3, as DNA: TGCAGTGCTAGGGGCTCCGGGACAGGGGATCCACCCCTCCACTTT. Amino acids: CSARGSGTGDPPLHF.